These 10 T cell receptor beta chains originate from one sample sequenced in a study of blood T cell repertoires in COVID-19 (dated by TCRdb to 2019 to 2021). Libraries were built with the immunoSEQ multiplex PCR assay. TCRdb's version of the immuneACCESS table is confined to in-frame rearrangements and falls short of the full clone set. An unresolved V gene accounts for under half of the shortfall where checked; the remainder is of unknown origin. A total of about 130,000 clones appear in this sample, about 82% of them only once. Of the sample, around 5% is held by the ten largest clones. Sequencing input: peripheral blood. Receptors were obtained from a human donor in a cohort sampled during active COVID-19.

The chain uses TRBV7-2 and TRBJ1-2, with 9 bases lining up with TRBD1. Germline lookup yields CDR1 SGHTA and CDR2 FQGNSA. The CDR3 has 14 residues. V was clipped by 0 bases and J by 6 bases; unmatched bases: 2. The CDR3, as DNA: TGTGCCAGCAGCTTAGCTGGGACAGGGAATGGCTACACCTTC. Translating it yields CASSLAGTGNGYTF.

The rearrangement links TRBV7-2 to TRBJ2-7, with 14 bases matching TRBD2. Germline assignment: CDR1 SGHTA and CDR2 FQGNSA. The ends lost 3 bases at V and 4 bases at J; junction bases unmatched: 8. This CDR3 contains 17 residues. The CDR3 DNA reads TGTGCCAGCAGCTTTTATCACGGGACTAGCGGGAGTTACGAGCAGTACTTC. This sequence encodes CASSFYHGTSGSYEQYF.

Only a few counts were recorded for this clone. This chain connects TRBV11-2 to TRBJ2-4; tentatively, D is TRBD2 (6 bases). The CDR3 covers 17 residues. Trimming cost V 5 bases and J 0 bases, with 17 bases left between them. CDR1 is SGHAT, CDR2 FQNNGV, per germline. In DNA form, the CDR3 reads TGTGCCAGCAGCCGGTTGGGAGCGGGTTTAGCCAAAAACATTCAGTACTTC. The encoded protein is CASSRLGAGLAKNIQYF.

The chain carries TRBV4-1 and TRBJ2-6; unclear D gene. The CDR3 has 15 residues. Germline V gene lookup returns CDR1 MGHRA and CDR2 YSYEKL. With 3 bases removed from V and 2 bases from J, the gap between germline ends came to 8 bases. As DNA, the CDR3 is TGCGCCAGCAGCCACCAAACGGCTGGGGCCAACGTCCTGACTTTC. It translates to CASSHQTAGANVLTF.

The chain recombines TRBV3-1 (or the pseudogene TRBV3-2) with TRBJ2-2, with D possibly being TRBD2 (6 bases). With 2 bases removed from V and 15 bases from J, the gap between germline ends came to 16 bases. The CDR3 consists of 13 residues. In germline, CDR1 is LGHDT, CDR2 YNNKEL (reference sequence). CDR3 nucleotide sequence: TGTGCCAGCAGCCAACGGGAGCCCGACGGGGTGTTTTTT. As protein: CASSQREPDGVFF.

This chain links TRBV6-5 with TRBJ2-1, with TRBD2 matching 14 bases. The CDR3 length is 15 residues. Germline CDR1 and CDR2: MNHEY and SVGAGI. V was pared by 5 bases and J by 14 bases, with 11 bases of the junction left unmatched. The CDR3 is CASSTPGLAGAGEFF. The CDR3 coding sequence is TGTGCCAGCAGTACCCCGGGACTAGCGGGAGCTGGGGAGTTCTTC.

The chain has TRBV11-2 and TRBJ2-2; D might be TRBD2 (6 bases). Trimming shortened V by 1 base and J by 0 bases, and 12 bases separated the two germline ends. The CDR3 consists of 17 residues. Looked up from germline, CDR1 is SGHAT and CDR2 is FQNNGV. The CDR3, as DNA: TGTGCCAGCAGCTTAGTAGGTAGCGGTTCGAACACCGGGGAGCTGTTTTTT. Translated, it gives CASSLVGSGSNTGELFF.

The chain links TRBV28 to TRBJ2-4; D uncertain. V lost 5 bases, J lost 0 bases, and 8 bases lay in between. The CDR3 sequence is 14 residues long. Germline assignment: CDR1 MDHEN and CDR2 SYDVKM. As DNA, the CDR3 is TGTGCCAGCAGTCCCTCTATAGCCAAAAACATTCAGTACTTC. It encodes CASSPSIAKNIQYF. The complete variable domain, with remaining parts taken from reference TRBV28 and TRBJ2-4, reads DVKVTQSSRYLVKRTGEKVFLECVQDMDHENMFWYRQDPGLGLRLIYFSYDVKMKEKGDIPEGYSVSREKKERFSLILESASTNQTSMYLCASSPSIAKNIQYFGAGTRLSVL.

This chain joins TRBV6-2 or TRBV6-3 and TRBJ2-5; D might be TRBD1 (6 bases). Looked up from germline, CDR1 is MNHEY and CDR2 is SVGEGT. The CDR3 loop spans 16 amino acids. The ends were cut back, 4 bases at V and 1 base at J, with 16 bases in the middle. The CDR3: CASSFYGQTTQETQYF. In nucleotides, the CDR3 is TGTGCCAGCAGTTTCTATGGACAGACCACCCAAGAGACCCAGTACTTC.

The rearrangement links TRBV2 to TRBJ2-7, with D possibly matching TRBD2 (6 bases). The CDR3 is 14 amino acids. Trimming removed 7 bases from V and 1 base from J, with 14 bases in between. The germline V gene encodes CDR1 SNHLY and CDR2 FYNNEI. DNA for the CDR3: TGTGCCAGCACAAGAGAGACTAGGTCCTACGAGCAGTACTTC. This sequence encodes CASTRETRSYEQYF.